The 8 T cell receptor beta chains reported below all come from one sample, sequenced in a study of shared clonotypes between healthy human individuals. Produced via immunoSEQ multiplex PCR; TCRdb's table is partial and in-frame only. The sample holds under 1,100,000 clones, more than 75% seen once. Sequencing was performed on memory CD4+ T cells from PBMCs. The subset was: CD45RA-negative fraction. The source of these receptors is a man between 18 and 35 years old in good health. Some clones in this sample may be carry-over from other donors' samples.

The genes are TRBV28 and TRBJ1-4, with D perhaps TRBD1 (5 bases). With 3 bases removed from V and 8 bases from J, the gap between germline ends came to 13 bases. There are 14 residues in the CDR3. CDR1 and CDR2 (germline): MDHEN, SYDVKM. The CDR3 DNA sequence: TGTGCCAGCAGTTTGTCGGGGGTGAAGGAAAAACTGTTTTTT. Translation gives CASSLSGVKEKLFF.

The V gene is TRBV9, the J gene TRBJ2-5; D unresolved. Trimming left V 4 bases short and J 2 bases short, with 9 bases between. This CDR3 is 13 amino acids long. Germline V gene lookup returns CDR1 SGDLS and CDR2 YYNGEE. The CDR3 DNA reads TGTGCCAGCAGCCTCGGCGCACAAGAGACCCAGTACTTC. This codes for CASSLGAQETQYF.

The chain is built from TRBV7-2 and TRBJ2-7; the D gene is possibly TRBD1 (6 bases). The V end was cut by 5 bases, the J end by 9 bases, with 26 bases between. This CDR3 comprises 16 residues. The germline gives CDR1 SGHTA, CDR2 FQGNSA. In DNA form, the CDR3 reads TGTGCCAGCAGCGTGAACGCGAACAGGGTGGTAGGGGGGCAGTACTTC. Translating gives CASSVNANRVVGGQYF. Using reference TRBV7-2 and TRBJ2-7 for the parts outside the CDR3, the full variable domain is GAGVSQSPSNKVTEKGKDVELRCDPISGHTALYWYRQSLGQGLEFLIYFQGNSAPDKSGLPSDRFSAERTGGSVSTLTIQRTQQEDSAVYLCASSVNANRVVGGQYFGPGTRLTVT.

The genes are TRBV5-4 and TRBJ1-1; 7 bases agree with TRBD1. From germline, CDR1 is SGHNT and CDR2 YYREEE (reference sequence). J was trimmed by 1 base and V by 9 bases; bases with no gene match: 6. The CDR3 totals 13 residues. CDR3 DNA sequence: TGTGCCACAAACAGGGGTCAGAACACTGAAGCTTTCTTT. Its protein is CATNRGQNTEAFF.

This clone was recorded many times. This chain joins TRBV29-1 and TRBJ2-5; D unresolved. Trimming cost V 4 bases and J 2 bases, with 14 bases left between them. Germline V gene lookup returns CDR1 SQVTM and CDR2 ANQGSEA. The CDR3 totals 14 residues. The CDR3 DNA follows: TGCAGCGTTGTTAGTCGCACTACGCAAGAGACCCAGTACTTC. It yields the protein CSVVSRTTQETQYF.

V usage is TRBV28 and J usage is TRBJ2-7; D is undetermined. The ends were cut back, 5 bases at V and 3 bases at J, with 8 bases in the middle. The CDR3 runs to 12 residues. Germline-derived CDR1 and CDR2 are MDHEN and SYDVKM. CDR3 sequence reads: CASSPNFYEQYF. DNA for the CDR3: TGTGCCAGCAGTCCTAATTTCTACGAGCAGTACTTC.

Of note for this clone: This may be a read error: a much more frequent sequence differs by one nucleotide. J is TRBJ2-5 and V is TRBV5-1; 7 positions match TRBD1. The CDR3 is 16 amino acids. The germline gives CDR1 SGHRS, CDR2 YFSETQ. J was trimmed by 1 base and V by 0 bases; bases with no gene match: 6. The CDR3 sequence: CASSLDVTGTQETQYF. Here the CDR3 DNA reads TGCGCCAGCAGCTTGGACGTGACAGGGACCCAAGAGACCCAGTACTTC.

On this clone itself: Other DNA sequences from this sample encode an identical CDR3 as well. The chain joins TRBV29-1 to TRBJ2-5, with D perhaps TRBD1 (6 bases). The CDR3 totals 12 residues. V shed 6 bases and J shed 4 bases, with 12 bases lying between them. Germline values: CDR1 SQVTM, CDR2 ANQGSEA. The CDR3 DNA is TGCAGCGTGGGACAAGGAGGAGAGACCCAGTACTTC. Translating it yields CSVGQGGETQYF.